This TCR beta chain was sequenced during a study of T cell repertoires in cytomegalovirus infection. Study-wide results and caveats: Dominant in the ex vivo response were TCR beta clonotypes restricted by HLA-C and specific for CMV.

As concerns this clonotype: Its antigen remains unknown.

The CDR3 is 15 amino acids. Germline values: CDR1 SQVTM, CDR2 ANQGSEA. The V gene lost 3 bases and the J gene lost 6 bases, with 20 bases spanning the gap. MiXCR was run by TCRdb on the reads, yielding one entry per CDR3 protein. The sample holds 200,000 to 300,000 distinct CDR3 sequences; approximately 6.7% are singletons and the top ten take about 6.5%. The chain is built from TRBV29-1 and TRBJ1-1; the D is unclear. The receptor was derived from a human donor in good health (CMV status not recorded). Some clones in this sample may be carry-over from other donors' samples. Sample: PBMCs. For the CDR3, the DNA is TGCAGCGTTGATAGAGTATCCGCGGGGAATTCTGAAGCTTTCTTT. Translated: CSVDRVSAGNSEAFF.